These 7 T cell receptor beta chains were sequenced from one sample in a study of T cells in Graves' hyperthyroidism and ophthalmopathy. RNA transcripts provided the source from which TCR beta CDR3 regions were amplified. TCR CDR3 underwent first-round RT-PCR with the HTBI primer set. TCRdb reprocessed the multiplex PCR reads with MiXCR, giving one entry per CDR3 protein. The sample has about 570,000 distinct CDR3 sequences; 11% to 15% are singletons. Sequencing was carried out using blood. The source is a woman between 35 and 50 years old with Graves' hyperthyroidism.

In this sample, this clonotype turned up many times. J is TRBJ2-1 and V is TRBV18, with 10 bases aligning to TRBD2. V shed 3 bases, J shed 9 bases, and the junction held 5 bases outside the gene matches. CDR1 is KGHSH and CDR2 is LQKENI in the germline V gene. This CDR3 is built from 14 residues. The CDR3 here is CASSPPGLAIEQFF. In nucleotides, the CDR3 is TGTGCCAGCTCACCGCCGGGACTAGCGATTGAGCAGTTCTTC. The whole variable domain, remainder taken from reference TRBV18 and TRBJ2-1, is NAGVMQNPRHLVRRRGQEARLRCSPMKGHSHVYWYRQLPEEGLKFMVYLQKENIIDESGMPKERFSAEFPKEGPSILRIQQVVRGDSAAYFCASSPPGLAIEQFFGPGTRLTVL.

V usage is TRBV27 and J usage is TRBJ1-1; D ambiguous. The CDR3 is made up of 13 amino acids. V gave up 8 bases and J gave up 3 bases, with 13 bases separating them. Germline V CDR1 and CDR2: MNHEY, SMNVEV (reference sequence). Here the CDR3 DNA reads TGTGCCAGCCGAATTCCGGGTTACACTGAAGCTTTCTTT. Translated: CASRIPGYTEAFF.

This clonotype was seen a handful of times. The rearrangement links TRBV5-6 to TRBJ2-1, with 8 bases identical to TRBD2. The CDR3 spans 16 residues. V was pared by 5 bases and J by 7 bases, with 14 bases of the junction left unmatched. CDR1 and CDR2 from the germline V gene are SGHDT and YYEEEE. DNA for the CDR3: TGTGCCAGCAGTACAGCGGGAGTAGGGTTTAGAAATGAGCAGTTCTTC. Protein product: CASSTAGVGFRNEQFF.

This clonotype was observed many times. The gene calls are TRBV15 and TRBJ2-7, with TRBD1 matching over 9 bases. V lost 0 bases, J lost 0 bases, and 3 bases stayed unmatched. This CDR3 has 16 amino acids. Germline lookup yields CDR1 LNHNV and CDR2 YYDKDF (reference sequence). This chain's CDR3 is CATSRDGTGSSYEQYF. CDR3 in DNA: TGTGCCACCAGCAGAGATGGGACAGGGAGCTCCTACGAGCAGTACTTC.

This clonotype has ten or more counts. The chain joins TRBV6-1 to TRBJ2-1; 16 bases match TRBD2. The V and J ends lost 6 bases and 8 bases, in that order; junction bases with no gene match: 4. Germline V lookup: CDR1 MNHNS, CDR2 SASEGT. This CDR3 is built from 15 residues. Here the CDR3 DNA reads TGTGCCAGCAGGGGACTAGCGGGAGGGCCCTATGAGCAGTTCTTC. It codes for CASRGLAGGPYEQFF.

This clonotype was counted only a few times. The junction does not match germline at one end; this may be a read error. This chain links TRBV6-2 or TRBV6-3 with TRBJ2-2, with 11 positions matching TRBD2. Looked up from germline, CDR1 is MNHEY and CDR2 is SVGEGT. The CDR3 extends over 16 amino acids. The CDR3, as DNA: TGTGCCAGCAGCCGCCTAGCGGGGGGAGGCACCGGGGGGCTGTTTTTT. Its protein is CASSRLAGGGTGGLFF.

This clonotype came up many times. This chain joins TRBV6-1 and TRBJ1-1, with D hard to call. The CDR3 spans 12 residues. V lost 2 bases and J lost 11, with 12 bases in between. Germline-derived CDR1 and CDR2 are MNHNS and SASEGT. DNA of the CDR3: TGTGCCAGCAGTGAATTCAGCCAGACGGCTTTCTTT. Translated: CASSEFSQTAFF.